This T cell receptor beta chain derives from a study of identical twins (dated by TCRdb to 2016 to 2017). Background for the entire study: TCR alpha and beta repertoires from monozygotic twins, unrelated adults of various ages and cord blood were deep-sequenced to test whether fetal clonotypes persist. To rule out contamination, the twin experiments were replicated at different times with different library preparation protocols. General conclusions and limits of the study: Fewer insertions were carried by abundant cord blood beta clonotypes, a similar but weaker trend appeared in young adult naive repertoires, and no such trend appeared in memory repertoires. The excess sharing between twins in beta out-of-frame sequences was weaker because fewer shared sequences reduced the signal-to-noise ratio. Conclusions relied on cross-sectional statistical analysis, since the same donors could not be followed over many years. In monozygotic twins, out-of-frame TCR alpha sharing was systematically underestimated by recombination models, although the models agreed with sharing between unrelated individuals. Invariant T cells such as MAIT and iNKT could partly confound zero-insertion analyses, though diverse VJ usage argued against this for most clonotypes. Out-of-frame TCR alpha sequences shared between twins showed an excess of low generation-probability sequences compared with coincidental sharing between unrelated individuals.

Relative to germline, V is 2 bases shorter and J is 0 bases shorter, with 12 bases between their ends. The CDR3 measures 16 amino acids from cysteine to phenylalanine. Here the CDR3 DNA is all that survives: 48 bases in frame from base 1. Per the germline V gene, SNHLY is the CDR1 and FYNNEI is the CDR2. The method behind the library was 5' RACE. TCRdb names Illumina HiSeq 2000 as the instrument used. A universal primer binding site was added through template switching, and the final cDNA carried a unique molecular identifier so that TCR cDNA molecules could be counted accurately. Specific primers in the conserved constant-segment region were used to synthesize first-strand cDNA for the TCR alpha and beta chains. To control for contamination, each cDNA library was double barcoded with a SMART-Mk sample barcode plus Illumina barcodes. TruSeq adapter sequences, together with Illumina sample barcodes, were added in two successive PCR steps. The TCR alpha and beta cDNA libraries were sequenced on the Illumina HiSeq platform using custom primers. From the authors' description of their analysis: Unique molecular identifiers were extracted from raw reads with MiGEC, and CDR3 positions were determined with MiXCR. For each individual, recombination models were inferred using an EM algorithm with the repgenHMM and IGoR tools. The analysis of shared clonotypes was done with the tcR package in R, with sharing normalized by the product of cloneset sizes. To study raw recombination without the effects of thymic and clonal selection, out-of-frame nonproductive sequences were analyzed. TCRdb reworked the public reads: Q25 trimming with fastp, MiXCR clone assembly, productive beta chains retained. Each entry merges the rows of one CDR3 protein and shows their most common DNA and genes. These V and J calls derive from TCRdb rather than the authors' analysis. The sample yields roughly 750,000 distinct CDR3 sequences; approximately 22% were counted once. 4.3% of the sample comes from the top ten.

In its sample, this clonotype was seen a few times. The specificity of this receptor is unknown. Nothing much larger sits one base from this clone, and base qualities are not available. Every donor was a healthy Caucasian. Three pairs of female monozygotic twins, all aged 18 to 29 years, made up the twin cohort. RNA for TCR libraries was isolated from peripheral blood mononuclear cells. These sequences were also reported in another study, on T cells expressing NK-cell markers. That second publication adds: Three sorted T-cell subsets (CD3+CD56+NKG2C+, CD3+CD56+NKG2C- and CD3+CD56-NKG2C+) from several donors had their TCR beta-chain repertoires profiled. Among the eight sequenced donors, seven were HCMV-seropositive and one was HCMV-seronegative. In several experiments an anti-gammadeltaTCR antibody was added to restrict sorting to alphabetaTCR-expressing T cells. In several donors, the dominant CD3+CD56+NKG2C+ clonotypes were among the top 10 CD8+ clonotypes and accounted for about 1.0-7.0% of CD8+ T cells. Those dominant clonotypes were again the most abundant among CD3+CD56-NKG2C+ cells in a few donors, at about 28.3-60.1%. Whether the expanded NKG2C-expressing T cell clones were specific for HCMV antigens remained unclear. The study sequenced eight donors, all healthy volunteers chosen at random: three men and five women. HCMV serostatus was determined by detecting HCMV-specific IgG in serum with a commercial ELISA kit. For roughly six donors, bulk peripheral blood T-cell repertoires were also sequenced from unsorted PBMC. Reads were demultiplexed and grouped by UMI with MIGEC, and clonotypes were assembled and quantified with MiTCR. To remove erroneous sequences, TCR cDNA sequences were retained only when supported by two or more reads. The tcR package was used for downstream repertoire analysis, with clonotypes matched between fractions based on CDR3 nucleotide sequence plus V segment. VDJmatch was used to annotate antigen specificity against VDJdb, with one amino acid substitution in CDR3 allowed.

The sequenced sample consisted of PBMCs. This sequence uses TRBV2 and TRBJ2-3, and the D gene may be TRBD1, 5 bases matching. The sequence derives from a woman between 18 and 29 years old in good health. The DNA sequence is as follows: TGTGCCAGCAGTGAACAGGACACACTTAGCACAGATACGCAGTATTTT. This sequence encodes CASSEQDTLSTDTQYF.